This T cell receptor (beta chain) was captured in a study of prognosis after radiotherapy for stage I lung cancer. About the research overall: Patients were enrolled between early 2018 and early 2019 (all with stage I non-small cell lung cancer). Medical inoperability was the status assigned to all non-small cell lung cancer patients.

In its sample, this clonotype was seen many times. V was clipped by 5 bases and J by 5 bases; unmatched bases: 15. The V gene's germline CDR1 is SGHVS and CDR2 FQNEAQ. The CDR3 contains 16 residues. Multiplex PCR, run in two rounds, amplified TCR beta CDR3 from genomic DNA. The first round of PCR was done with primers that matched each TRBV and TRBJ gene. MiXCR was run by TCRdb on the multiplex PCR reads, yielding one entry per CDR3 protein. This sample yields around 30,000 distinct CDR3 sequences, of which about 32% are seen a single time; 33% belongs to the top ten. V and J are TRBV7-8 and TRBJ2-7; 7 positions match TRBD1. The receptor comes from a donor older than 45 with non-small cell lung cancer. Sequences were derived from PBMCs, sampled before or after stereotactic body radiation therapy (not recorded which). DNA for the CDR3: TGTGCCAGCAGCCCTGAGAGGGGGCGTTGGTCCAACGAGCAGTACTTC. This encodes CASSPERGRWSNEQYF.